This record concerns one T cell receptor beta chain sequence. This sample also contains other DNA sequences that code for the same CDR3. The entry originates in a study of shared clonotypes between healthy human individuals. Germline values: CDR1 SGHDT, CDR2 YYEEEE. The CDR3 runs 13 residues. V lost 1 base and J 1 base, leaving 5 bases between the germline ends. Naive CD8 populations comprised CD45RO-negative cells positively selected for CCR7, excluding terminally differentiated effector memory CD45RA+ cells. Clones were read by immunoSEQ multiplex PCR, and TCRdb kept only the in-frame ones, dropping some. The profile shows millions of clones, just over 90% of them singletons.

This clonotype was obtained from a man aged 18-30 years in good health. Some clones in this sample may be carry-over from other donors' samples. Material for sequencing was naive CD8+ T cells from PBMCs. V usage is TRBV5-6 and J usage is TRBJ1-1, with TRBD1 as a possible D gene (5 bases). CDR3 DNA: TGTGCCAGCAGCTTGAGGGGGAACACTGAAGCTTTCTTT. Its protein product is CASSLRGNTEAFF.